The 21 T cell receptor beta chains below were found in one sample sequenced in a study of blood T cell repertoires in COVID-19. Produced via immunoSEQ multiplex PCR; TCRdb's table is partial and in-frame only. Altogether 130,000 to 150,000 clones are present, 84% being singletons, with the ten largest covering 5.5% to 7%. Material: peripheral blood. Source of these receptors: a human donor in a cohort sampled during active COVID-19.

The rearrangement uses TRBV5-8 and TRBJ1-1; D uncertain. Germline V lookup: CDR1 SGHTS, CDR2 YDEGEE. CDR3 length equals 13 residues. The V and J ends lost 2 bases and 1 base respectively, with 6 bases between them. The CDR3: CASSFEQNTEAFF. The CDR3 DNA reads TGTGCCAGCAGCTTCGAACAGAACACTGAAGCTTTCTTT. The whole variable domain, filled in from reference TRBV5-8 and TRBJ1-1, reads EAGVTQSPTHLIKTRGQQATLRCSPISGHTSVYWYQQALGLGLQFLLWYDEGEERNRGNFPPRFSGRQFPNYSSELNVNALELEDSALYLCASSFEQNTEAFFGQGTRLTVV.

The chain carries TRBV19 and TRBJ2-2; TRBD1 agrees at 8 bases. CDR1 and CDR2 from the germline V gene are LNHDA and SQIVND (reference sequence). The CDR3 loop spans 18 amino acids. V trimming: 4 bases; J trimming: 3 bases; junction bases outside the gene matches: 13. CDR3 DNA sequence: TGTGCCAGTAGTAGGACAGGGACGAATCGGGGATACACCGGGGAGCTGTTTTTT. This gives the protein CASSRTGTNRGYTGELFF.

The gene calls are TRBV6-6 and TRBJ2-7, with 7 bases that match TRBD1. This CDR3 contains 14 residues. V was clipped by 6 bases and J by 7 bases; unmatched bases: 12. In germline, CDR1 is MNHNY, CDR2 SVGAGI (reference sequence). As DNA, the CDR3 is TGTGCCAGCAGCCGACCGGGACAGCTCGGAGAGCAGTACTTC. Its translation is CASSRPGQLGEQYF.

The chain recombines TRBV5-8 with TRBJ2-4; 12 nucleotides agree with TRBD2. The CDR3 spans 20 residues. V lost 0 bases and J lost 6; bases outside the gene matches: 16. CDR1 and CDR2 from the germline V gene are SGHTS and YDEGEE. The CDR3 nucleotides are TGTGCCAGCAGCTTGGACCTGGCTAGCGGGGGGGCTGGTTTCGGAAACATTCAGTACTTC. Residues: CASSLDLASGGAGFGNIQYF.

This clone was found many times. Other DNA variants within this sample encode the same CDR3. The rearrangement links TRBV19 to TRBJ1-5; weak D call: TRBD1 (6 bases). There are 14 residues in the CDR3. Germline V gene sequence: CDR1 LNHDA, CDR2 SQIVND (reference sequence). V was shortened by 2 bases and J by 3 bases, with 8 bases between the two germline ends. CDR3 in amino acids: CASSIQGPNQPQHF. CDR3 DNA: TGTGCCAGTAGTATACAGGGGCCCAATCAGCCCCAGCATTTT.

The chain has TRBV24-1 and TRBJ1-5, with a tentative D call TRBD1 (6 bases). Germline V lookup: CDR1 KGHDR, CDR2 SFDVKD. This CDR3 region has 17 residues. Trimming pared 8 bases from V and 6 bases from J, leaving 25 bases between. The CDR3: CATTRTPFYRDGQPQHF. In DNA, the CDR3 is TGTGCCACCACCCGAACCCCCTTTTACAGGGACGGTCAGCCCCAGCATTTT.

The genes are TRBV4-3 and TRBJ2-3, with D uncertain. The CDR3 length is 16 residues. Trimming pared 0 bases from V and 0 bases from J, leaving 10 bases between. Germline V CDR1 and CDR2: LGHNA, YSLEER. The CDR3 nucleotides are TGCGCCAGCAGCCAAGATCACGGCGGTAGCACAGATACGCAGTATTTT. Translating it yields CASSQDHGGSTDTQYF.

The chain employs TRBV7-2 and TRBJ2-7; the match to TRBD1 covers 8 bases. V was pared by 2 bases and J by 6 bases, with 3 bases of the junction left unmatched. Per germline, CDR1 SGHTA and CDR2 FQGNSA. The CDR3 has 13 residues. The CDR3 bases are TGTGCCAGCAGCTTACCCGACAGGGGCGAGCAGTACTTC. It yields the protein CASSLPDRGEQYF.

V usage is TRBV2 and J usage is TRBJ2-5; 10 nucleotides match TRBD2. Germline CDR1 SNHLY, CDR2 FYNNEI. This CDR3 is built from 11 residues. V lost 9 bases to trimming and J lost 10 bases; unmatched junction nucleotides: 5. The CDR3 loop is CARSSGGSQYF. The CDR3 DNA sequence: TGTGCCAGGAGTAGCGGGGGGAGCCAGTACTTC.

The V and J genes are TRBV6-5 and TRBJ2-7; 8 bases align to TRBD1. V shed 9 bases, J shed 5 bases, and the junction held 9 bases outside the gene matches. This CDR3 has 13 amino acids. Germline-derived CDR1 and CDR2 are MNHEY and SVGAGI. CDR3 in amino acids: CASGRDRTHEQYF. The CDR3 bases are TGTGCCAGTGGCCGGGACAGGACCCACGAGCAGTACTTC.

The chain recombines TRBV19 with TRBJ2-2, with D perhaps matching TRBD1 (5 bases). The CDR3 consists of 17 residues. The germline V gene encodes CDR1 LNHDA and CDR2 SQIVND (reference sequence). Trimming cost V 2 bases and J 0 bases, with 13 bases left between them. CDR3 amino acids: CASSIYRRPSNTGELFF. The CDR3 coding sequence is TGTGCCAGTAGTATATACAGGCGCCCCTCGAACACCGGGGAGCTGTTTTTT.

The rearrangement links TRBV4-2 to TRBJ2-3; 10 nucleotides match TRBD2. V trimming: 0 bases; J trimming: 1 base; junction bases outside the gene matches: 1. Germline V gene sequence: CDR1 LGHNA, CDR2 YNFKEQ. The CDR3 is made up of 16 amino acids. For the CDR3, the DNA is TGTGCCAGCAGCCAAGATCTAGCGGGGGGCACAGATACGCAGTATTTT. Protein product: CASSQDLAGGTDTQYF.

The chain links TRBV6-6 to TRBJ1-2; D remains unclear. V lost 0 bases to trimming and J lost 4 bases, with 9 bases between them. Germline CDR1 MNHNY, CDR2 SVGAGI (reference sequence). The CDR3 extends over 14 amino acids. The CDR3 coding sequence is TGTGCCAGCAGTTACTCCGGACTCGCCTATGGCTACACCTTC. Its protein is CASSYSGLAYGYTF.

CDR3 region: CASSYRQGGAQPQHF. The CDR3 region has the DNA TGTGCCAGCAGTTATAGACAGGGGGGGGCCCAGCCCCAGCATTTT. The chain employs TRBV6-2 or TRBV6-3 and TRBJ1-5, with 9 bases that match TRBD1. Germline V lookup: CDR1 MNHEY, CDR2 SVGEGT. The CDR3 has 15 amino acids. The ends lost 3 bases at V and 7 bases at J; junction bases unmatched: 7.

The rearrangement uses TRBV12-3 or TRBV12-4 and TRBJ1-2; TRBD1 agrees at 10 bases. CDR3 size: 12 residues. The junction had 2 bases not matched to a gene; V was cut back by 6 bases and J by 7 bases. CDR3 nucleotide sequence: TGTGCCAGCAGGGGGACAGGGGCTGGCTACACCTTC. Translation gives CASRGTGAGYTF.

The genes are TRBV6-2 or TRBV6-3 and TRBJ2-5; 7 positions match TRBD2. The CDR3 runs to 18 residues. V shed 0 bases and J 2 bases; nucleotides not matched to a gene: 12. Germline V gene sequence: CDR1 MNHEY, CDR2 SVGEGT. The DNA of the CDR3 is TGTGCCAGCAGTTACTCGAGAGGCACTAGCGTAGAACAAGAGACCCAGTACTTC. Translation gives CASSYSRGTSVEQETQYF.

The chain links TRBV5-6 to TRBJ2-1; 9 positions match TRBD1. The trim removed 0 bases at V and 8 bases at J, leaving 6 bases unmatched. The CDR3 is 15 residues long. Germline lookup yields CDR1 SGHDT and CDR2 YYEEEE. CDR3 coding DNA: TGTGCCAGCAGCTTGGAAGTGACAGGGGGATATGAGCAGTTCTTC. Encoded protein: CASSLEVTGGYEQFF.

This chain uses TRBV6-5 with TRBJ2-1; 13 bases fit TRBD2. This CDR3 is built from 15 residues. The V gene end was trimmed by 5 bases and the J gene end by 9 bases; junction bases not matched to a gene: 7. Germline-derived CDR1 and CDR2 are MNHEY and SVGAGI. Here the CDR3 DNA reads TGTGCCAGCAGTACTAGCGGGGGGGCCCTCTCTGAGCAGTTCTTC. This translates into CASSTSGGALSEQFF.

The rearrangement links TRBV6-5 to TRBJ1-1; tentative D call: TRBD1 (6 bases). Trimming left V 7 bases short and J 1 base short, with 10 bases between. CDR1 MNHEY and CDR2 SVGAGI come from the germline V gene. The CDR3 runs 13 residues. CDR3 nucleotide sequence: TGTGCCAGCATTTCACAGGGGAACACTGAAGCTTTCTTT. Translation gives CASISQGNTEAFF.

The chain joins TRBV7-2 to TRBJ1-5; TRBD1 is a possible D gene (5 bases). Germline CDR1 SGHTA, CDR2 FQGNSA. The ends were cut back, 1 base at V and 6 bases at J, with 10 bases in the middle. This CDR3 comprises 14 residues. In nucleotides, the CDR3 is TGTGCCAGCAGCTTAGTAAAAGGGGCTCAGCCCCAGCATTTT. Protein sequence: CASSLVKGAQPQHF.

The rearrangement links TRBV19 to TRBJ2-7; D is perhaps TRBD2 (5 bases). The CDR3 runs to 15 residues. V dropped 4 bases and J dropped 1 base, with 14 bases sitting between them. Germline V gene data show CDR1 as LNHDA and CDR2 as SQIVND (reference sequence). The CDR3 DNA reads TGTGCCAGTAGTAGGCCGGGGTCCCCATCCTACGAGCAGTACTTC. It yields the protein CASSRPGSPSYEQYF.